This TCR beta chain was recovered during a study of immune cell composition in non-small cell lung cancer. Here immunoSEQ multiplex PCR was the method, and the copy in TCRdb shows in-frame clones only, minus some. The sample consists of about 7,600 clones, approximately 78% of them appearing once. Per the germline V gene, CDR1 is MDHEN and CDR2 is SYDVKM. The J segment lost 6 bases and the V segment lost 3 bases, leaving 5 bases of the junction unmatched. The CDR3 is 16 residues long. The TCR comes from a human donor with non-small cell lung cancer. Specimen: lung tumor tissue. The chain joins TRBV28 to TRBJ2-2, with TRBD2 matching 12 bases. The CDR3 loop is CASSFPSGGDPGELFF. CDR3 coding DNA: TGTGCCAGCAGTTTCCCTAGCGGGGGGGACCCCGGGGAGCTGTTTTTT. The variable domain in full, completed from reference TRBV28 and TRBJ2-2, reads DVKVTQSSRYLVKRTGEKVFLECVQDMDHENMFWYRQDPGLGLRLIYFSYDVKMKEKGDIPEGYSVSREKKERFSLILESASTNQTSMYLCASSFPSGGDPGELFFGEGSRLTVL.